Included here is one TCR beta chain sequence, with context. Its target is not known. The PCR employed 60 Vbeta primers together with 13 Jbeta primers. Here immunoSEQ multiplex PCR was the method, and the copy in TCRdb shows in-frame clones only, minus some. The data contain under 150,000 clones, 60% to 70% of them singletons. The CDR3 loop spans 14 amino acids. V gave up 4 bases and J gave up 0 bases, with 10 bases separating them. Germline CDR1 LNHDA, CDR2 SQIVND (reference sequence). This record comes from a study of cytomegalovirus exposure and HLA in healthy donors. Overall study findings and caveats: A later analysis associated some 16,000 TCR beta sequences with HLA alleles at a 0.05 false discovery rate. Clonal expansion, a later analysis showed, was greater in HLA-associated TCR beta chains than in equally common others. Sequencing likely produced, as an artifact, a cluster of highly shared sequence variants.

This sequence joins TRBV19 and TRBJ2-7; D gene ambiguous. This TCR was recovered from a middle-aged woman in good health and CMV-seropositive. The specimen was PBMCs. CDR3 sequence (DNA): TGTGCCAGTAGTACCGGTGTTTCCTCCTACGAGCAGTACTTC. It encodes CASSTGVSSYEQYF.